The clone carrying this T cell receptor (beta chain) showed up many times. What it binds is not known. Germline V lookup: CDR1 MGHRA, CDR2 YSYEKL. The CDR3 length is 17 residues. Trimming removed 4 bases from V and 7 bases from J, with 23 bases in between. These data are taken from a study of response to subunit inactivated influenza vaccine. Study outcomes and limitations: Authors suggested each seasonal influenza vaccination recruits few new T cells.

TCRdb re-analysed the RT-PCR reads in MiXCR, keeping a single row per CDR3 protein. Of around 530,000 distinct CDR3 sequences listed, roughly 12% are singletons. The sequence came from a man in his fifties who received an inactivated influenza vaccine. The chain links TRBV4-1 to TRBJ2-1; possible D gene TRBD2, 6 bases. Source: PBMCs from blood, taken on the day of vaccination. Here the CDR3 reads CASSRIQLGRGPNEQFF. The CDR3 bases are TGCGCCAGCAGCCGAATTCAGCTCGGGCGGGGACCGAATGAGCAGTTCTTC.